This passage covers 22 T cell receptor beta chains from one sample sequenced in a study of OX40 agonist ivuxolimab in advanced cancers. Only in-frame clones appear in the TCRdb table, and some are missing; sequencing was by immunoSEQ multiplex PCR. The sample carries some 100,000 clones, just over 85% recorded once. The source was CD4+ or CD8+ T cells sorted from blood, collected in a trial of the OX40 agonist ivuxolimab. The receptors shown here come from an adult with an advanced solid tumor such as melanoma, head and neck, liver or kidney cancer.

This chain joins TRBV18 and TRBJ2-1; D unresolved. The V gene lost 4 bases and the J gene lost 10 bases, with 14 bases spanning the gap. Germline V lookup: CDR1 KGHSH, CDR2 LQKENI. CDR3 size: 13 residues. The CDR3 here is CASSRADDTEQFF. CDR3 coding DNA: TGTGCCAGCTCACGAGCCGATGACACCGAGCAGTTCTTC.

As concerns this clone: Other DNA sequences in this sample translate to the same CDR3. The chain links TRBV5-1 to TRBJ1-4; D call uncertain. The CDR3 is made up of 15 amino acids. V was shortened by 2 bases and J by 0 bases, with 8 bases between the two germline ends. Looked up from germline, CDR1 is SGHRS and CDR2 is YFSETQ. CDR3 nucleotide sequence: TGCGCCAGCAGCTTTGTGGGGACAACTAATGAAAAACTGTTTTTT. This codes for CASSFVGTTNEKLFF.

Of note for this clone: The same CDR3 can be traced to other DNA sequences in this sample. The chain couples TRBV2 to TRBJ2-3; D gene unclear. This CDR3 is built from 12 residues. Germline values: CDR1 SNHLY, CDR2 FYNNEI. V was pared by 5 bases and J by 0 bases, with 3 bases between. The CDR3 DNA is TGTGCCAGCAGTCCCAGCACAGATACGCAGTATTTT. Its translation is CASSPSTDTQYF.

This chain uses TRBV7-8 with TRBJ2-7; 9 positions match TRBD2. The CDR3 has 14 residues. Germline CDR1 and CDR2: SGHVS and FQNEAQ. The junction had 3 bases not matched to a gene; V was cut back by 0 bases and J by 6 bases. DNA of the CDR3: TGTGCCAGCAGCTTAGCGGGACTAGCTCGCGAGCAGTACTTC. Encoded protein: CASSLAGLAREQYF.

This chain connects TRBV13 to TRBJ2-3; 7 positions agree with TRBD2. The ends lost 5 bases at V and 2 bases at J; junction bases unmatched: 7. Germline CDR1 PRHDT, CDR2 FYEKMQ (reference sequence). The CDR3 totals 15 residues. CDR3 in amino acids: CASSATGTTTDTQYF. CDR3 DNA: TGTGCCAGCAGCGCGACCGGGACTACCACAGATACGCAGTATTTT.

This clone was counted once. The V and J genes are TRBV28 and TRBJ1-1; unclear D gene. The germline gives CDR1 MDHEN, CDR2 SYDVKM. The CDR3 covers 12 residues. Trimming took off 7 bases at V and 5 bases at J, with 11 bases between the two ends. In nucleotides, the CDR3 is TGTGCCAGCATTAGCACTGGGACTGAAGCTTTCTTT. Translation: CASISTGTEAFF. The complete variable domain, with remaining parts taken from reference TRBV28 and TRBJ1-1, reads DVKVTQSSRYLVKRTGEKVFLECVQDMDHENMFWYRQDPGLGLRLIYFSYDVKMKEKGDIPEGYSVSREKKERFSLILESASTNQTSMYLCASISTGTEAFFGQGTRLTVV.

The chain links TRBV5-4 to TRBJ1-1, with no clear D. The ends were cut back, 3 bases at V and 0 bases at J, with 15 bases in the middle. This CDR3 spans 16 amino acids. The germline gives CDR1 SGHNT, CDR2 YYREEE (reference sequence). The CDR3 loop is CASSSFGSAMNTEAFF. CDR3 coding DNA: TGTGCCAGCAGCTCATTCGGGTCTGCCATGAACACTGAAGCTTTCTTT.

This rearrangement joins TRBV28 to TRBJ2-5; D is unclear. CDR3 size: 11 residues. Germline-derived CDR1 and CDR2 are MDHEN and SYDVKM. Trimming removed 3 bases at V and 3 bases at J, with 2 bases between. CDR3 region: CASSFKETQYF. Here the CDR3 DNA reads TGTGCCAGCAGTTTCAAAGAGACCCAGTACTTC. The whole variable domain, remainder taken from reference TRBV28 and TRBJ2-5, is DVKVTQSSRYLVKRTGEKVFLECVQDMDHENMFWYRQDPGLGLRLIYFSYDVKMKEKGDIPEGYSVSREKKERFSLILESASTNQTSMYLCASSFKETQYFGPGTRLLVL.

The chain carries TRBV6-6 and TRBJ2-3; D might be TRBD2 (6 bases). The CDR3 is 16 residues long. Per the germline V gene, CDR1 is MNHNY and CDR2 is SVGAGI (reference sequence). Trimming removed 6 bases at V and 5 bases at J, with 21 bases between. The DNA of the CDR3 is TGTGCCAGCAGCCCGGCTAACGGGAGAACGGGAGATACGCAGTATTTT. Its protein is CASSPANGRTGDTQYF.

The chain carries TRBV19 and TRBJ2-3; tentative D call: TRBD2 (5 bases). Trimming shortened V by 3 bases and J by 2 bases, and 15 bases separated the two germline ends. Germline V gives CDR1 LNHDA, CDR2 SQIVND (reference sequence). The CDR3 has 16 amino acids. CDR3 region: CASSILGAELTDTQYF. The CDR3 DNA is TGTGCCAGTAGTATCTTAGGAGCGGAGCTCACAGATACGCAGTATTTT.

This clone has a single count. The chain links TRBV27 to TRBJ2-1, with D hard to call. The V end lost 2 bases, the J end lost 9 bases, and 8 bases lay between the germline ends. Germline V gene lookup returns CDR1 MNHEY and CDR2 SMNVEV (reference sequence). This CDR3 has 12 residues. The CDR3 DNA is TGTGCCAGCAGTTTACCCGTGGGTGAGCAGTTCTTC. It specifies CASSLPVGEQFF.

A word on this clone: Just one base apart from a much larger clone, this may be a read error. Additional DNA sequences in this sample encode the identical CDR3. The chain joins TRBV30 to TRBJ1-5; D possibly corresponds to TRBD1 (6 bases). This CDR3 contains 14 residues. V gave up 2 bases and J gave up 0 bases, with 8 bases separating them. Germline V gene lookup returns CDR1 GTSNPN and CDR2 SVGIG (reference sequence). CDR3 DNA: TGTGCCTGGAGTACAGGGAATAGCAATCAGCCCCAGCATTTT. Encoded protein: CAWSTGNSNQPQHF.

The chain links TRBV4-2 to TRBJ2-2; 12 nucleotides line up with TRBD2. This CDR3 has 16 amino acids. CDR1 and CDR2 (germline): LGHNA, YNFKEQ. V lost 4 bases to trimming and J lost 5 bases; unmatched junction nucleotides: 5. Written as DNA, the CDR3 is TGTGCCAGCAGCCTTGGTGGGACTAGCGGGACCGGGGAGCTGTTTTTT. This translates into CASSLGGTSGTGELFF.

V usage is TRBV6-1 and J usage is TRBJ1-2, with D perhaps matching TRBD1 (6 bases). Germline values: CDR1 MNHNS, CDR2 SASEGT. Deletions cut 0 bases from V and 6 bases from J, with 14 bases between. The CDR3 covers 15 residues. The CDR3 DNA follows: TGTGCCAGCAGTGAAGCGCCGGGGGCGCGGAATGGCTACACCTTC. Its protein product is CASSEAPGARNGYTF.

The chain joins TRBV7-9 to TRBJ2-7, with 10 nucleotides matching TRBD2. The ends lost 7 bases at V and 3 bases at J; junction bases unmatched: 6. This CDR3 has 14 amino acids. Looked up from germline, CDR1 is SEHNR and CDR2 is FQNEAQ (reference sequence). The CDR3 nucleotides are TGTGCCAGCACTCGGACTAGCGGCCTCTACGAGCAGTACTTC. Translated: CASTRTSGLYEQYF.

The chain is built from TRBV7-3 and TRBJ2-1; 9 bases fit TRBD2. The V gene end was trimmed by 5 bases and the J gene end by 8 bases; junction bases not matched to a gene: 13. The CDR3 consists of 16 residues. The germline gives CDR1 SGHTA, CDR2 FQGTGA. CDR3 protein: CASSRGGASGIDEQFF. The CDR3 nucleotides read TGTGCCAGCAGCAGGGGCGGGGCTAGCGGGATTGATGAGCAGTTCTTC.

This rearrangement joins TRBV5-4 to TRBJ2-2, with a possible D match to TRBD2 (7 bases). The germline CDR1 and CDR2 sequences are SGHNT and YYREEE (reference sequence). The length of the CDR3 is 12 residues. Trimming cost V 5 bases and J 7 bases, with 9 bases left between them. The CDR3 nucleotides read TGTGCCAGCAGAAGGGGGGGCGGGGAGCTGTTTTTT. It codes for CASRRGGGELFF.

The rearrangement uses TRBV5-4 and TRBJ2-1; no clear D. The CDR3 loop spans 16 amino acids. V lost 2 bases to trimming and J lost 3 bases, with 15 bases between them. Germline V CDR1 and CDR2: SGHNT, YYREEE (reference sequence). The CDR3 loop reads CASSLSGERIYNEQFF. The CDR3 region has the DNA TGTGCCAGCAGCTTATCTGGCGAGAGGATCTACAATGAGCAGTTCTTC.

The V gene is TRBV15, the J gene TRBJ2-2; D call uncertain. In germline, CDR1 is LNHNV, CDR2 YYDKDF (reference sequence). The CDR3 spans 18 residues. Trimming shortened V by 0 bases and J by 0 bases, and 14 bases separated the two germline ends. CDR3: CATSRDGDSLANTGELFF. CDR3 DNA: TGTGCCACCAGCAGAGATGGAGATTCCCTCGCGAACACCGGGGAGCTGTTTTTT.

This clone has more than one count but fewer than ten. This chain joins TRBV28 and TRBJ2-3, with 13 bases lining up with TRBD2. Germline-derived CDR1 and CDR2 are MDHEN and SYDVKM. The V gene end was trimmed by 5 bases and the J gene end by 2 bases; junction bases not matched to a gene: 4. The CDR3 is 16 amino acids. The CDR3 bases are TGTGCCAGCAGTCCGGGACTAGCGGGGACCACAGATACGCAGTATTTT. Its translation: CASSPGLAGTTDTQYF.

V and J are TRBV20-1 and TRBJ2-7; D unclear. The CDR3 contains 11 residues. Germline CDR1 DFQATT, CDR2 SNEGSKA (reference sequence). Trimming stripped 5 bases from V and 4 bases from J, with 9 bases between. The CDR3 protein is CSAATGYEQYF. For the CDR3, the DNA is TGCAGTGCTGCGACTGGATACGAGCAGTACTTC.

Points on this clone: A junction end diverges from the germline sequence, so it may reflect a read error. This same CDR3 is encoded by further DNA sequences in the sample. As DNA, the CDR3 is TGTGCCAGCAGTTCGGGACAGAGCGAGGGGGAGCAGTACTTT. Its protein product is CASSSGQSEGEQYF. The V gene is TRBV28, the J gene TRBJ2-7, with 7 bases fitting TRBD1. This CDR3 is built from 14 residues. The V gene's germline CDR1 is MDHEN and CDR2 SYDVKM.